The table lists the clone carrying this TCR beta chain with a few counts. This specimen belongs to a study of blood T cell repertoires in COVID-19. The CDR3 is made up of 15 amino acids. The V gene lost 7 bases and the J gene lost 1 base, with 14 bases spanning the gap. Per germline, CDR1 MNHNY and CDR2 SVGAGI (reference sequence). Here immunoSEQ multiplex PCR was the method, and the copy in TCRdb shows in-frame clones only, minus some. The sample carries about 440,000 clones, about 91% recorded once. This receptor was taken from a woman aged 45-60 years with COVID-19, enrolled during active disease. The sample was peripheral blood. The J gene is TRBJ1-5, the V gene TRBV6-6; tentatively, D is TRBD1 (6 bases). This CDR3 reads CASTRPGASNQPQHF. The CDR3 nucleotides are TGTGCCAGCACTCGTCCAGGGGCGAGCAATCAGCCCCAGCATTTT.